These T cell receptor beta chains were read from a single sample in a study of cytomegalovirus exposure and HLA in healthy donors. TCRdb keeps only in-frame clones here, not all; method: immunoSEQ multiplex PCR. This sample yields 130,000 or so clones, of which about 9.1% are seen a single time; roughly 6.4% belongs to the top ten. Sequencing used PBMCs. These receptor sequences come from a woman aged 40 to 49 in good health and CMV-seropositive. The CDR3 runs from the conserved cysteine through the conserved F or W. The order of the fields is CDR3 protein, CDR3 DNA, J gene, V gene, clone size, D gene. D genes are given only for firm matches. The size of a clone is reported for some rows only, either as once, few or many, or as a class for expanded clones.

CASSLTSGGRETQYF,TGTGCCAGCAGCTTGACTAGCGGGGGCCGGGAGACCCAGTACTTC,TRBJ2-5,TRBV7-8,-,TRBD2
CASSPDEGASYEQYF,TGTGCCAGTAGTCCTGATGAGGGGGCGTCCTACGAGCAGTACTTC,TRBJ2-7,TRBV19,-,TRBD1
CASSWAGNYGYPF,TGTGCCAGCAGTTGGGCAGGGAACTATGGCTACCCCTTC,TRBJ1-2,TRBV27,once,-
CASSQPNGELFF,TGTGCCAGCAGCCAGCCTAACGGGGAGTTGTTTTTT,TRBJ2-2,TRBV7-8,few,-
CASSKGLQGATGNTIYF,TGTGCCAGCAGCAAAGGGCTACAGGGGGCAACGGGAAACACCATATATTTT,TRBJ1-3,TRBV21-1,-,-
CASSHPAARETQYF,TGTGCCAGCTCGCACCCGGCAGCCAGGGAGACCCAGTACTTC,TRBJ2-5,TRBV18,few,-
CASSLSTGETEAFF,TGCGCCAGCAGCTTATCGACAGGGGAAACTGAAGCTTTCTTT,TRBJ1-1,TRBV4-1,-,TRBD1
CASSEAGRGDTQYF,TGTGCCAGCAGTGAAGCGGGTCGAGGGGATACGCAGTATTTT,TRBJ2-3,TRBV2,-,-
CASSLMDRPNTEAFF,TGTGCCAGCAGCTTGATGGACAGGCCGAACACTGAAGCTTTCTTT,TRBJ1-1,TRBV5-6,few,TRBD1
CAISEDRGLYNEQFF,TGTGCCATCAGTGAGGACAGGGGCCTTTACAATGAGCAGTTCTTC,TRBJ2-1,TRBV10-3,few,TRBD1
CASRRTGPEETQYF,TGCGCCAGCAGGCGGACAGGGCCAGAAGAGACCCAGTACTTC,TRBJ2-5,TRBV5-1,-,TRBD1
CASSNDGTGDEKLFF,TGTGCCAGCAGCAACGACGGGACAGGGGATGAAAAACTGTTTTTT,TRBJ1-4,TRBV5-5,-,TRBD1
CASSSRDRGYTGELFF,TGTGCCAGCAGCTCCCGGGACAGGGGGTACACCGGGGAGCTGTTTTTT,TRBJ2-2,TRBV11-3,-,TRBD1
CASSGDRGQMDTGELFF,TGTGCCAGCAGCGGGGACAGGGGACAGATGGACACCGGGGAGCTGTTTTTT,TRBJ2-2,TRBV9,few,TRBD1
CASSRDRVETQYF,TGTGCCAGCAGCCGCGACAGGGTAGAGACCCAGTACTTC,TRBJ2-5,TRBV7-2,-,TRBD1
CASSFTSGGAQETQYF,TGTGCCAGCAGCTTTACCAGCGGGGGGGCCCAAGAGACCCAGTACTTC,TRBJ2-5,TRBV5-4,few,TRBD2
CASRSAGGPYNEQFF,TGTGCCAGCAGATCAGCGGGGGGGCCCTACAATGAGCAGTTCTTC,TRBJ2-1,TRBV6-5,-,TRBD2